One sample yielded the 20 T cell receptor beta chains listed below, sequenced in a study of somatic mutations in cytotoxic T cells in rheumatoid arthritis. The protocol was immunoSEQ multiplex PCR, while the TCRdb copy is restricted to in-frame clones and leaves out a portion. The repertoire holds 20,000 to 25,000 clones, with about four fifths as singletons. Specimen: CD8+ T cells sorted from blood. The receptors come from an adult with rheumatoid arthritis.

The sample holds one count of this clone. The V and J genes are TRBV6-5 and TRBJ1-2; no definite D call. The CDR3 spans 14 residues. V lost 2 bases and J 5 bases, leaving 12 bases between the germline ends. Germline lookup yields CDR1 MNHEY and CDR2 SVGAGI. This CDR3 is CASSYRELTYGYTF. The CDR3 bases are TGTGCCAGCAGTTACCGGGAACTTACTTATGGCTACACCTTC.

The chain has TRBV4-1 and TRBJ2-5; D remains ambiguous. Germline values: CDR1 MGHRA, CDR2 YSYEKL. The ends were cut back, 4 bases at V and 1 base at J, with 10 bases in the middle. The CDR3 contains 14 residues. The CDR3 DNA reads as TGCGCCAGCAGCCCAGGACGGAGCCAAGAGACCCAGTACTTC. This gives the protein CASSPGRSQETQYF.

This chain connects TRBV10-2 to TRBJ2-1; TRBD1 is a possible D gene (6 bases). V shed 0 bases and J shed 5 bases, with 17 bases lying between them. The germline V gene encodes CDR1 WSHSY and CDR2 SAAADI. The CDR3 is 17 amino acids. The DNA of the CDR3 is TGCGCCAGCAGTGAGTCGGGCTCCTATGGGGGCCACAATGAGCAGTTCTTC. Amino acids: CASSESGSYGGHNEQFF.

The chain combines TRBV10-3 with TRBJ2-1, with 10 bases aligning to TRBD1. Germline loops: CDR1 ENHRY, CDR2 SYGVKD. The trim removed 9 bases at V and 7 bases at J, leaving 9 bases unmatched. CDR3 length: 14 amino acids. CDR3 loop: CAIEDRGGKNEQFF. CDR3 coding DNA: TGTGCCATAGAGGACAGGGGGGGCAAAAATGAGCAGTTCTTC.

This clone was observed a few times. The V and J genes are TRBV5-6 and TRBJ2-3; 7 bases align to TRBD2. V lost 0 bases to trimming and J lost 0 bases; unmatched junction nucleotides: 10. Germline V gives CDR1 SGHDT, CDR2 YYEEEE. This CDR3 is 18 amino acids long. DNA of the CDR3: TGTGCCAGCAGCTTGGGACTCAGACTAGCCGCTAGCACAGATACGCAGTATTTT. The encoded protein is CASSLGLRLAASTDTQYF. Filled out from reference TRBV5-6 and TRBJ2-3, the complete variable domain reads DAGVTQSPTHLIKTRGQQVTLRCSPKSGHDTVSWYQQALGQGPQFIFQYYEEEERQRGNFPDRFSGHQFPNYSSELNVNALLLGDSALYLCASSLGLRLAASTDTQYFGPGTRLTVL.

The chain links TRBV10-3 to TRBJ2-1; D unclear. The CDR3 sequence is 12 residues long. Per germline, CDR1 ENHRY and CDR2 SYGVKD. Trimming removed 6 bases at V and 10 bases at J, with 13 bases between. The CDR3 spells CAISVGLKEQFF. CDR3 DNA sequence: TGTGCCATCAGCGTAGGGCTGAAAGAGCAGTTCTTC.

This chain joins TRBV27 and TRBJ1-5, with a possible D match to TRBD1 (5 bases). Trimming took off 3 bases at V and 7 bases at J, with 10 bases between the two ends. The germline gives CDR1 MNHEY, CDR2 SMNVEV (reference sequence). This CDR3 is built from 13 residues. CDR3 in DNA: TGTGCCAGCAGTTTGGGGACCAACCAGCCCCAGCATTTT. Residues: CASSLGTNQPQHF.

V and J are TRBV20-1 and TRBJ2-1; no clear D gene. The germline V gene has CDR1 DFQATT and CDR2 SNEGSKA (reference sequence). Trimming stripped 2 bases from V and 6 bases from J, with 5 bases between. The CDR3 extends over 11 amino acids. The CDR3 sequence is CSARNLNEQFF. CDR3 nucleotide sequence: TGCAGTGCTAGAAACCTCAATGAGCAGTTCTTC.

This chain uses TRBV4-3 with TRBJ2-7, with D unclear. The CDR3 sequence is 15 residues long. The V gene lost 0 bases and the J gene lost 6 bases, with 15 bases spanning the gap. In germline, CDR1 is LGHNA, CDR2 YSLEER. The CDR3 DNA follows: TGCGCCAGCAGCCAAGATAGGAAGGGATCGGGCGAGCAGTACTTC. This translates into CASSQDRKGSGEQYF.

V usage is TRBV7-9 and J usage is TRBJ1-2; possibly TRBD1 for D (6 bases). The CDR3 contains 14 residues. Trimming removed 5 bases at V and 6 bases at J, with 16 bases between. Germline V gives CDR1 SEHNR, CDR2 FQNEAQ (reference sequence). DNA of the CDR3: TGTGCCAGCAGCCAGGGGCGGCTGGCGGATGGCTACACCTTC. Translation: CASSQGRLADGYTF.

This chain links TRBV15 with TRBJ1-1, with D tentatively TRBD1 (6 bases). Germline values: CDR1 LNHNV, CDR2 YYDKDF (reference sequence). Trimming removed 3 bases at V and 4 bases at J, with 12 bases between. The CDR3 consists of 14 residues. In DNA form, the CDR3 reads TGTGCCACCAGCAGTGGGCAGGGGTTCACTGAAGCTTTCTTT. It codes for CATSSGQGFTEAFF.

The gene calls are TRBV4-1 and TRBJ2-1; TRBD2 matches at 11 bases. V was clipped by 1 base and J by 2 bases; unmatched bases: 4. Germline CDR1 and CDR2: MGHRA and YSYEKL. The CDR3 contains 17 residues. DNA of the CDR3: TGCGCCAGCAGCCAAGGTCTTAGCGGGGGGGCCTACAATGAGCAGTTCTTC. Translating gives CASSQGLSGGAYNEQFF.

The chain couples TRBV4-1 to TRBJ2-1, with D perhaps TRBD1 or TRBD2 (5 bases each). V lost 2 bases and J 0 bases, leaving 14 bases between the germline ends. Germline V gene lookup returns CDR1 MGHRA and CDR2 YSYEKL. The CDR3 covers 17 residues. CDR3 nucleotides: TGCGCCAGCAGCCAATTGGGACCCACGAGCTCCTACAATGAGCAGTTCTTC. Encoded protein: CASSQLGPTSSYNEQFF.

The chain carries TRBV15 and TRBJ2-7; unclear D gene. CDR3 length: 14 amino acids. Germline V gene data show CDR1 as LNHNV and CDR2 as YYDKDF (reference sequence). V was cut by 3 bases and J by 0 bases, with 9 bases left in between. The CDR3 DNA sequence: TGTGCCACCAGCAGTGGACGCTACTCCTACGAGCAGTACTTC. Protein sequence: CATSSGRYSYEQYF. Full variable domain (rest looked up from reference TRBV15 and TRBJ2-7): DAMVIQNPRYQVTQFGKPVTLSCSQTLNHNVMYWYQQKSSQAPKLLFHYYDKDFNNEADTPDNFQSRRPNTSFCFLDIRSPGLGDTAMYLCATSSGRYSYEQYFGPGTRLTVT.

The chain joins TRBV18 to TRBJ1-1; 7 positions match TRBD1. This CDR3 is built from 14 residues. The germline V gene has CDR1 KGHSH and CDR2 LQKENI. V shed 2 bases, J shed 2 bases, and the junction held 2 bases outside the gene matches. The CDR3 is CASSPAGGNTEAFF. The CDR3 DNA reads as TGTGCCAGCTCACCAGCAGGGGGTAACACTGAAGCTTTCTTT.

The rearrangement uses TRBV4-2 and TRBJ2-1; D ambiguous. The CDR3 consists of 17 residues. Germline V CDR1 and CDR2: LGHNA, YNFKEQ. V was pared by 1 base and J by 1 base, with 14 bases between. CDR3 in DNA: TGTGCCAGCAGCCAAGGGTCATCGGCCATTTCCTACAATGAGCAGTTCTTC. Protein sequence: CASSQGSSAISYNEQFF.

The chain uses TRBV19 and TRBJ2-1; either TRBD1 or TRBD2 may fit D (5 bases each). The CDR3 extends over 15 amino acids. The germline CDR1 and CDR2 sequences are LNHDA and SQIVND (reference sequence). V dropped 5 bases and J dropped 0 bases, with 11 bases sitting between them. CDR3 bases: TGTGCCAGTAGTGCCGGGACGCCCTCCTACAATGAGCAGTTCTTC. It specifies CASSAGTPSYNEQFF.

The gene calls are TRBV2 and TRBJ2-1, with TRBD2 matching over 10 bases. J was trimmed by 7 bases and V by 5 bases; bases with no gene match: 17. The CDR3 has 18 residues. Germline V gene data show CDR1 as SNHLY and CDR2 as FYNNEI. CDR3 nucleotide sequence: TGTGCCAGCAGTCCCAGCGGGAGGGCCGGGAGTACGGGAAATGAGCAGTTCTTC. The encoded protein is CASSPSGRAGSTGNEQFF.

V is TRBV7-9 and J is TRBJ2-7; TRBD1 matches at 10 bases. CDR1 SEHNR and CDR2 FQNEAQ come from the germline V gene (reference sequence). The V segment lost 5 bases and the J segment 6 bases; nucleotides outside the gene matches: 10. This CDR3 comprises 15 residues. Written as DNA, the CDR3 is TGTGCCAGCAGCCCTAGGGACAGGGGATTGATCGAGCAGTACTTC. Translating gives CASSPRDRGLIEQYF.

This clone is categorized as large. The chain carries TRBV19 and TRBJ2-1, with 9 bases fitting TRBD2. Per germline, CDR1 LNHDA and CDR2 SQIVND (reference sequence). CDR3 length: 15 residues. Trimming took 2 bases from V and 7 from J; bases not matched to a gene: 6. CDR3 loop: CASSISAGGPNEQFF. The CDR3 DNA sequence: TGTGCCAGTAGTATATCCGCGGGGGGGCCTAATGAGCAGTTCTTC.